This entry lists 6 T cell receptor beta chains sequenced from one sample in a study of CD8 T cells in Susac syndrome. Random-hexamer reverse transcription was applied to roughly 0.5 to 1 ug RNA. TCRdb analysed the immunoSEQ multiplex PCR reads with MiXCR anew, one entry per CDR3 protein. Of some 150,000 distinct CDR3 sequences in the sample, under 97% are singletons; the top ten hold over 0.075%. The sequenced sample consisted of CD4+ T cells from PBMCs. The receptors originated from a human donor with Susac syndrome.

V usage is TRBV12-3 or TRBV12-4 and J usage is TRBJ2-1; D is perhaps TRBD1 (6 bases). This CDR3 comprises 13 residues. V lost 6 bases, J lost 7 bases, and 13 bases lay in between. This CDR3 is CASRTPGDNEQFF. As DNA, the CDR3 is TGTGCCAGCAGGACCCCAGGGGATAATGAGCAGTTCTTC.

CDR3 loop: CASSSQGRGQETQYF. The CDR3 region has the DNA TGTGCCAGCAGTTCCCAGGGACGAGGGCAAGAGACCCAGTACTTC. This chain links TRBV6-5 with TRBJ2-5, with D perhaps matching TRBD1 or TRBD2 (5 bases each). This CDR3 is built from 15 residues. CDR1 and CDR2 (germline): MNHEY, SVGAGI. The germline V and J ends were trimmed by 4 bases and 2 bases, with 14 bases remaining between them.

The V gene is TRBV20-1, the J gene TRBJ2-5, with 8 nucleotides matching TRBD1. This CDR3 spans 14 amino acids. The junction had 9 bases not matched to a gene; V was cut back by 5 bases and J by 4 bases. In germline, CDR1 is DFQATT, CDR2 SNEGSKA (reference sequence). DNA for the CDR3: TGCAGTGCTCAACAGGGGGGAGGTAGAGAGACCCAGTACTTC. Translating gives CSAQQGGGRETQYF.

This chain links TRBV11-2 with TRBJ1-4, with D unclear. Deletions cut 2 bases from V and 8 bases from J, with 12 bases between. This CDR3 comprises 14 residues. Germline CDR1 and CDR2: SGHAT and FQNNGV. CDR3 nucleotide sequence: TGTGCCAGCAGCTTACTTGAGGCCGGGGAAAAACTGTTTTTT. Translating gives CASSLLEAGEKLFF. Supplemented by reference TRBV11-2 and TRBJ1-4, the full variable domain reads EAGVAQSPRYKIIEKRQSVAFWCNPISGHATLYWYQQILGQGPKLLIQFQNNGVVDDSQLPKDRFSAERLKGVDSTLKIQPAKLEDSAVYLCASSLLEAGEKLFFGSGTQLSVL.

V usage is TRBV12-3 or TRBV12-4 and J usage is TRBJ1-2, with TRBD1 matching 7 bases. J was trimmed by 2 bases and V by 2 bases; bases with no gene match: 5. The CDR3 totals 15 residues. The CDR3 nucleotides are TGTGCCAGCAGTTTAAGGCCGGGACAGAACTATGGCTACACCTTC. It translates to CASSLRPGQNYGYTF.

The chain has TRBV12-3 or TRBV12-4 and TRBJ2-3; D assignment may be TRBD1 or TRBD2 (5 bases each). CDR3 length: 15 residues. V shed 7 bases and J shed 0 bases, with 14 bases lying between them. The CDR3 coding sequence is TGTGCCAGCAATTTCCTGGGGGTTAGCACAGATACGCAGTATTTT. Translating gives CASNFLGVSTDTQYF.